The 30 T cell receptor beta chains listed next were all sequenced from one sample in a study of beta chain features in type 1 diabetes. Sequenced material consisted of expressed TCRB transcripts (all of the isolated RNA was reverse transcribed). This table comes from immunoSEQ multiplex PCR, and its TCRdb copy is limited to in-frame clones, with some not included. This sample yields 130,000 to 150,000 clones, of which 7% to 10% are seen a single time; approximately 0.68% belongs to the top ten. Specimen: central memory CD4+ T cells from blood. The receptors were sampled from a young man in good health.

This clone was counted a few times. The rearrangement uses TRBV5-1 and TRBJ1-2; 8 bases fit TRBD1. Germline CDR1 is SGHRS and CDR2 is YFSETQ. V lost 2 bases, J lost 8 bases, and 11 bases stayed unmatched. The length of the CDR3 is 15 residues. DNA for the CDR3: TGCGCCAGCAGCTTAGACAGGGGACCTATAGGCGGCTACACCTTC. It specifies CASSLDRGPIGGYTF.

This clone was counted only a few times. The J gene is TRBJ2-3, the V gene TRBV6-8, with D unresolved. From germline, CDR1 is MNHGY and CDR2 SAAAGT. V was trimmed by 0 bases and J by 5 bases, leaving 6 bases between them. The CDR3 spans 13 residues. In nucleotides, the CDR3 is TGTGCCAGCAGTTACTCGTCCGGAGATACGCAGTATTTT. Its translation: CASSYSSGDTQYF.

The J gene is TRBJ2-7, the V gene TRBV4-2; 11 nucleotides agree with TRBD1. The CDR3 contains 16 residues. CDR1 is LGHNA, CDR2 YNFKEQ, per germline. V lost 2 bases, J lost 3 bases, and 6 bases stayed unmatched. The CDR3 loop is CASSQTRTGGFYEQYF. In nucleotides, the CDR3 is TGTGCCAGCAGCCAAACCCGGACAGGGGGCTTCTACGAGCAGTACTTC.

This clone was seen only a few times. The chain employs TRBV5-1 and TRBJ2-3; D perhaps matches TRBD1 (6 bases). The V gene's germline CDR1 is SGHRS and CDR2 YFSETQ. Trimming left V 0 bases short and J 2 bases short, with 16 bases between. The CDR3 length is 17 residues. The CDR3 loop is CASSLARQARDTDTQYF. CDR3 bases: TGCGCCAGCAGCTTGGCACGACAGGCCAGGGACACAGATACGCAGTATTTT.

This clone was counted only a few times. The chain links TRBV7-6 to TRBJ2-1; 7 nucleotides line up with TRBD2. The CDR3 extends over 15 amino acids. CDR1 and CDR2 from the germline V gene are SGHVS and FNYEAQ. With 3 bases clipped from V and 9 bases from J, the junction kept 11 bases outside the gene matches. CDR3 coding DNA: TGTGCCAGCAGCTTTGGGGGGGGGTACGTGAGTGAGCAGTTCTTC. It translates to CASSFGGGYVSEQFF. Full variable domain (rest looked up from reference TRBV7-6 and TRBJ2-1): GAGVSQSPRYKVTKRGQDVALRCDPISGHVSLYWYRQALGQGPEFLTYFNYEAQQDKSGLPNDRFSAERPEGSISTLTIQRTEQRDSAMYRCASSFGGGYVSEQFFGPGTRLTVL.

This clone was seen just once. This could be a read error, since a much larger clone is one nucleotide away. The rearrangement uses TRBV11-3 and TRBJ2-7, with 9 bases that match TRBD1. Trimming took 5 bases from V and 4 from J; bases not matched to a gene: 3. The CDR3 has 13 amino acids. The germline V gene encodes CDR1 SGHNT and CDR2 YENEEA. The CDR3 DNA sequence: TGTGCCAGCAGCCCGGGACAGGGTTACGAGCAGTACTTC. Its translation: CASSPGQGYEQYF.

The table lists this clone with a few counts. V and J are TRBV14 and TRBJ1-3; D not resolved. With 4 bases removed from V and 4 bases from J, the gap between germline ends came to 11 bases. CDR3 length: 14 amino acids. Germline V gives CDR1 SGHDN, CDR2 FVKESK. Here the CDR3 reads CASSPRRNGNTIYF. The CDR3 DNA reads TGTGCCAGCAGCCCGCGGAGGAACGGAAACACCATATATTTT.

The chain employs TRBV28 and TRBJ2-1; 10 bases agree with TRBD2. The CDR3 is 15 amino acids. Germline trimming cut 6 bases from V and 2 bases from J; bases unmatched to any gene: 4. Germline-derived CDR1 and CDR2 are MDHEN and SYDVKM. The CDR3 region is CASRLAGRTYNEQFF. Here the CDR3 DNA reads TGTGCCAGCAGACTAGCGGGGCGAACCTACAATGAGCAGTTCTTC.

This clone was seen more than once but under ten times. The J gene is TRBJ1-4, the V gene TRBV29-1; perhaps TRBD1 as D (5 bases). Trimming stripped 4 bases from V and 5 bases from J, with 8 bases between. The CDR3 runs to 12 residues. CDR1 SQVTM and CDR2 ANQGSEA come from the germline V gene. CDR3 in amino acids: CSVGRQNEKLFF. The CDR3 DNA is TGCAGCGTTGGGAGACAGAATGAAAAACTGTTTTTT.

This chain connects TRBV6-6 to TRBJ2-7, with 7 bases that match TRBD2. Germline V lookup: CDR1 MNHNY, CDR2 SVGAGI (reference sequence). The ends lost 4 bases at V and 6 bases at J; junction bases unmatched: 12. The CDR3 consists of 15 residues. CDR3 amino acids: CASSLHGGGIGEQYF. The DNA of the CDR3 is TGTGCCAGCAGTTTACATGGGGGGGGGATCGGCGAGCAGTACTTC.

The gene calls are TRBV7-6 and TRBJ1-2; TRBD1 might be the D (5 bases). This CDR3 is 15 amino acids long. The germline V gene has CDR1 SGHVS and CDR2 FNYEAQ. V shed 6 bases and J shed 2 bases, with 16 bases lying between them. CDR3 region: CASRPDAGTNYGYTF. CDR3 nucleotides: TGTGCCAGCAGGCCCGACGCGGGGACGAACTATGGCTACACCTTC.

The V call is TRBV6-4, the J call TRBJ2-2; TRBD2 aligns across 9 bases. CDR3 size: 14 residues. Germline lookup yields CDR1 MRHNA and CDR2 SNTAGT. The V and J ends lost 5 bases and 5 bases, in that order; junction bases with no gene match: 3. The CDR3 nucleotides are TGTGCCAGCAGTCTCCTAGCGGGAACCGGGGAGCTGTTTTTT. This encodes CASSLLAGTGELFF.

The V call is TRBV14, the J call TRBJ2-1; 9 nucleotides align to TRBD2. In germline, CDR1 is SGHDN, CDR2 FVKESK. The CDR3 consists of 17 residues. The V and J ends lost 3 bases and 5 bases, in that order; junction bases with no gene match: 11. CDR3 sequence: CASSQLTTAGGHNEQFF. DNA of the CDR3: TGTGCCAGCAGCCAGCTGACCACTGCGGGGGGGCACAATGAGCAGTTCTTC. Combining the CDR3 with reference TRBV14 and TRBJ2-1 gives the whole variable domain EAGVTQFPSHSVIEKGQTVTLRCDPISGHDNLYWYRRVMGKEIKFLLHFVKESKQDESGMPNNRFLAERTGGTYSTLKVQPAELEDSGVYFCASSQLTTAGGHNEQFFGPGTRLTVL.

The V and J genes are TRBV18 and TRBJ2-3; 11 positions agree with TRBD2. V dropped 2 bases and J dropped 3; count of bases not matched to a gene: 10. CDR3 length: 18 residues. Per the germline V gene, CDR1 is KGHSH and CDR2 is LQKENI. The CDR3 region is CASSPMASGGPRTDTQYF. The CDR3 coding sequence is TGTGCCAGCTCACCAATGGCTAGCGGGGGGCCCAGGACAGATACGCAGTATTTT.

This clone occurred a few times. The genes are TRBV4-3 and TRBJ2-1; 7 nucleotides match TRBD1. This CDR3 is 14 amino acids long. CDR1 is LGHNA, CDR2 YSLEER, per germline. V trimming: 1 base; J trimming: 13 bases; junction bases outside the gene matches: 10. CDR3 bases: TGCGCCAGCAGCCAAGCCCTCGACAGGGTGGAACAGTTCTTC. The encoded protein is CASSQALDRVEQFF.

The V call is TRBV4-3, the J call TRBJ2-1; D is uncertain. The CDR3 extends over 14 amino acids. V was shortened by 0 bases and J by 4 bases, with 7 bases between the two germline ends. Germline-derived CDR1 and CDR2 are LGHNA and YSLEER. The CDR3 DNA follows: TGCGCCAGCAGCCAAGATGAACAGTACAATGAGCAGTTCTTC. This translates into CASSQDEQYNEQFF.

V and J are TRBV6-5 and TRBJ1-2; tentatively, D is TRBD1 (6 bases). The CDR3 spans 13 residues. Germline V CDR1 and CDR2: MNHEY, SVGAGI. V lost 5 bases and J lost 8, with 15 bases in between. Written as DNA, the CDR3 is TGTGCCAGCAGTACTACAGGGCCTGGCGGCTACACCTTC. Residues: CASSTTGPGGYTF.

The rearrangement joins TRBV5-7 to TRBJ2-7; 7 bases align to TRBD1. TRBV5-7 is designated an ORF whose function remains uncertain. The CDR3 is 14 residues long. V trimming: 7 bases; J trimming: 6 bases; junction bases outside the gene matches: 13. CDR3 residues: CASRLRGRVLEQYF. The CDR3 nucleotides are TGTGCCAGCCGATTGAGGGGGCGCGTCCTCGAGCAGTACTTC.

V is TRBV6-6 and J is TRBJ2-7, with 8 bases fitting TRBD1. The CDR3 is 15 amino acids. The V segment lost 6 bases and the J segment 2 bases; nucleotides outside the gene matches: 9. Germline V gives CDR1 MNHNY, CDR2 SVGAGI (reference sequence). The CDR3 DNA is TGTGCCAGCAGGCTCCGAGGACAGGGAACCTACGAGCAGTACTTC. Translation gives CASRLRGQGTYEQYF.

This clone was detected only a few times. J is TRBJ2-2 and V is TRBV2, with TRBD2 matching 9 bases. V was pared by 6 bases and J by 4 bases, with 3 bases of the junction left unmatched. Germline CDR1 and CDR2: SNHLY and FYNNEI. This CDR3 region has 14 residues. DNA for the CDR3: TGTGCCAGCAGGGGACTAGCTTCCACCGGGGAGCTGTTTTTT. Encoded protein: CASRGLASTGELFF.

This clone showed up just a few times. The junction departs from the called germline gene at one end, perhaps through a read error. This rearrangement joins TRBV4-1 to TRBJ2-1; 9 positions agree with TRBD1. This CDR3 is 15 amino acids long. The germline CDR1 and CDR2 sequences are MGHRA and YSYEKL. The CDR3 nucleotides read TGTGCCAGCAGCTTGGCGGGACAGGGCATCAATGAGCAGTTCTTC. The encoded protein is CASSLAGQGINEQFF.

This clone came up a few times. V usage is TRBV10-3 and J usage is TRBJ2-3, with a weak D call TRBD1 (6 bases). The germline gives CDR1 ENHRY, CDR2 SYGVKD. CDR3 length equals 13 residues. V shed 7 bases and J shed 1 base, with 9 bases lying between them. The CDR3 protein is CAITPGGTDTQYF. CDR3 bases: TGTGCCATCACCCCAGGGGGCACAGATACGCAGTATTTT.

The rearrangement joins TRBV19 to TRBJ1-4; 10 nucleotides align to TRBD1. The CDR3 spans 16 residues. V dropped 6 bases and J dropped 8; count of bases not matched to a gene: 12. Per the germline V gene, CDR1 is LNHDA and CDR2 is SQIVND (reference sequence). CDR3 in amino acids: CASSDPGQGVGEKLFF. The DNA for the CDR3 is TGTGCCAGTAGCGACCCCGGACAGGGGGTAGGAGAAAAACTGTTTTTT. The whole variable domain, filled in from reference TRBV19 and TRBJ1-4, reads DGGITQSPKYLFRKEGQNVTLSCEQNLNHDAMYWYRQDPGQGLRLIYYSQIVNDFQKGDIAEGYSVSREKKESFPLTVTSAQKNPTAFYLCASSDPGQGVGEKLFFGSGTQLSVL.

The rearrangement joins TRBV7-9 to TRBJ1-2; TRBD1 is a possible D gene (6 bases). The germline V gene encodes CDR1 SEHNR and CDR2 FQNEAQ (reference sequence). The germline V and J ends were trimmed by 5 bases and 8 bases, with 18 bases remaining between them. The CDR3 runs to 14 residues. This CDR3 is CASSLRGGREGYTF. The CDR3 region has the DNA TGTGCCAGCAGCCTTCGGGGGGGGCGGGAAGGCTACACCTTC.

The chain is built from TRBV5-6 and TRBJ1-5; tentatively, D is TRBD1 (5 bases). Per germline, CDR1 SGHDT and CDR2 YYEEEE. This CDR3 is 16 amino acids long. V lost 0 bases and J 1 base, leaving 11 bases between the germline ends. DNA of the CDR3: TGTGCCAGCAGCTTGGGGGGCCGACGGAGCAATCAGCCCCAGCATTTT. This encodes CASSLGGRRSNQPQHF.

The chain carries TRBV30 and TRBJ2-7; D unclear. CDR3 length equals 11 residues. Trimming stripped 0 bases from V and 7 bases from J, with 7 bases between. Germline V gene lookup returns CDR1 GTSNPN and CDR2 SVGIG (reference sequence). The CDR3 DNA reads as TGTGCCTGGAGTGTTTCCCGGGAGCAGTACTTC. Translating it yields CAWSVSREQYF.

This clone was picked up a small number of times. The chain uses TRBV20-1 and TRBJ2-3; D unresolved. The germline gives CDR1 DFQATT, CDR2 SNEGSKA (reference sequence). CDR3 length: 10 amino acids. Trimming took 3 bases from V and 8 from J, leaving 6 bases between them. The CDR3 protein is CSASYFTQYF. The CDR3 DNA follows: TGCAGTGCTAGTTACTTTACGCAGTATTTT.

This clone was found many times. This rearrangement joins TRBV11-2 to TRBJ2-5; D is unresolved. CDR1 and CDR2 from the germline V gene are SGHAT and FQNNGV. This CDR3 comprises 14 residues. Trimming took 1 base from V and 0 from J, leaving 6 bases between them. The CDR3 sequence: CASSLVADQETQYF. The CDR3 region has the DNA TGTGCCAGCAGCTTAGTCGCAGACCAAGAGACCCAGTACTTC.

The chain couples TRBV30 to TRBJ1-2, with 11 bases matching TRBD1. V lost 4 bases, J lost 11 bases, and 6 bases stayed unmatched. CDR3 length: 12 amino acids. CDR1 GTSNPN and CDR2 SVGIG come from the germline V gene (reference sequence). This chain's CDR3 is CAWTRDRGDYTF. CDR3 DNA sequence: TGTGCCTGGACCCGGGACAGGGGGGATTACACCTTC. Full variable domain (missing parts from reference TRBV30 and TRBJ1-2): SQTIHQWPATLVQPVGSPLSLECTVEGTSNPNLYWYRQAAGRGLQLLFYSVGIGQISSEVPQNLSASRPQDRQFILSSKKLLLSDSGFYLCAWTRDRGDYTFGSGTRLTVV.

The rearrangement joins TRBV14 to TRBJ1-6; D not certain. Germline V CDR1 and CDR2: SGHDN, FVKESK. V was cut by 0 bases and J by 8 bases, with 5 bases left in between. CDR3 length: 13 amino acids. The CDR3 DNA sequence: TGTGCCAGCAGCCAAGACAGATATTCACCCCTCCACTTT. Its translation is CASSQDRYSPLHF.